This record covers a single T cell receptor beta chain. Antigen specificity is unknown. This sample was included in a study of a mutant IDH1 vaccine in newly diagnosed glioma. Study at large: Patients were started on vaccination 4-6 weeks after radiotherapy alone, or with temozolomide cycles. Most patients had received both radiotherapy and temozolomide, the prior options being radiotherapy, temozolomide, or both.

The protocol was immunoSEQ multiplex PCR, while the TCRdb copy is restricted to in-frame clones and leaves out a portion. This table has fewer than 40,000 clones, 75% to 85% appearing once. Trimming removed 5 bases from V and 3 bases from J; junction bases left unmatched: 10. Germline assignment: CDR1 PRHDT and CDR2 FYEKMQ (reference sequence). The CDR3 sequence is 16 residues long. Time point given: week 5, during vaccination. All doses held 300 ug of mutant IDH1 20-mer peptide, with topical imiquimod. New astrocytomas of WHO grade 3 or 4 that were IDH1-mutant and ATRX-lost were found in the donors. Source: PBMCs, taken from a glioma patient whose treatment included an IDH1 peptide vaccine. V and J are TRBV13 and TRBJ1-2; 9 positions agree with TRBD1. The source is a man between 35 and 55 years old with glioma. CDR3 bases: TGTGCCAGCAGCCCACAGGGGGCGCGTTTCGACTATGGCTACACCTTC. It yields the protein CASSPQGARFDYGYTF. The full variable domain, its missing parts supplied by reference TRBV13 and TRBJ1-2, is AAGVIQSPRHLIKEKRETATLKCYPIPRHDTVYWYQQGPGQDPQFLISFYEKMQSDKGSIPDRFSAQQFSDYHSELNMSSLELGDSALYFCASSPQGARFDYGYTFGSGTRLTVV.